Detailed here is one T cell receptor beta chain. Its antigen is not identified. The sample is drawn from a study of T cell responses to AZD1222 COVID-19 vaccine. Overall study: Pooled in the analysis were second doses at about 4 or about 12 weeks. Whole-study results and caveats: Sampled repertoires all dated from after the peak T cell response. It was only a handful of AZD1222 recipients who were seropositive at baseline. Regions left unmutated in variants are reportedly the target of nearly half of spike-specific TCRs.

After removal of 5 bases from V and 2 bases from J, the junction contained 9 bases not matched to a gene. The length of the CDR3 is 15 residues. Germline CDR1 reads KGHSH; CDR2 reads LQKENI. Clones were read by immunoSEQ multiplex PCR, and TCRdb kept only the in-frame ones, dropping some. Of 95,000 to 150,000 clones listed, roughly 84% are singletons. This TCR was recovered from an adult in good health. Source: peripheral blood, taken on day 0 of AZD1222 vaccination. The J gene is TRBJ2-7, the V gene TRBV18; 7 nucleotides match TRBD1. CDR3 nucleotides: TGTGCCAGCTCATATAAACAGGGGATAGCCTACGAGCAGTACTTC. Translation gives CASSYKQGIAYEQYF.